Shown below are 18 T cell receptor beta chains from a single sample sequenced in a study of T cell repertoires in cytomegalovirus infection. TCRdb re-derived calls from the reads in MiXCR, one entry per CDR3 protein. Of around 300,000 distinct CDR3 sequences in the sample, roughly 25% were seen once. These receptors have no known antigen. Source: cultured PBMCs, taken from culture after CMV antigen stimulation. Source of these receptors: a human donor in good health (CMV status not recorded). Some clones in this sample may be carry-over from other donors' samples.

This clonotype was observed a few times. This chain connects TRBV10-3 to TRBJ2-1; 10 bases line up with TRBD2. This CDR3 spans 13 amino acids. Germline V gene lookup returns CDR1 ENHRY and CDR2 SYGVKD. The V and J ends lost 8 bases and 7 bases, in that order; junction bases with no gene match: 5. The CDR3 loop reads CAILAGVSNEQFF. The CDR3 nucleotides are TGTGCCATCCTAGCGGGAGTGTCGAATGAGCAGTTCTTC.

The chain is built from TRBV7-8 and TRBJ2-7; the D is unclear. Per the germline V gene, CDR1 is SGHVS and CDR2 is FQNEAQ. The CDR3 has 13 residues. With 0 bases removed from V and 2 bases from J, the gap between germline ends came to 5 bases. The CDR3 sequence: CASSLAKTYEQYV. CDR3 nucleotides: TGTGCCAGCAGCTTAGCCAAGACCTACGAGCAGTACGTC.

There are a few counts of this clonotype. The rearrangement links TRBV9 to TRBJ2-5; D might be TRBD1 or TRBD2, each matching 5 bases. CDR1 is SGDLS, CDR2 YYNGEE, per germline. V lost 0 bases to trimming and J lost 1 base, with 7 bases between them. CDR3 length equals 14 residues. The CDR3 nucleotides are TGTGCCAGCAGCGTAGGGGGGAGCCAAGAGACCCAGTACTTC. Translation gives CASSVGGSQETQYF.

The rearrangement links TRBV7-8 to TRBJ1-2, with 7 bases that match TRBD1. The CDR3 loop spans 12 amino acids. Unmatched junction bases numbered 3, after V lost 6 bases and J lost 5 bases. CDR1 SGHVS and CDR2 FQNEAQ come from the germline V gene. DNA for the CDR3: TGTGCCAGCAGAGGACAGGATTATGGCTACACCTTC. Its translation is CASRGQDYGYTF.

CDR3 coding DNA: TGTGCCAGCAGCTTAACGACAGCCATGAACACTGAAGCTTTCTTT. Translated, it gives CASSLTTAMNTEAFF. J is TRBJ1-1 and V is TRBV7-8; a possible D gene is TRBD1 (5 bases). Germline V CDR1 and CDR2: SGHVS, FQNEAQ. V lost 2 bases and J lost 0, with 10 bases in between. The CDR3 has 15 residues.

The gene calls are TRBV6-2 or TRBV6-3 and TRBJ2-7; D call uncertain. V shed 4 bases and J shed 0 bases, with 13 bases lying between them. Germline values: CDR1 MNHEY, CDR2 SVGEGT. CDR3 size: 15 residues. CDR3 sequence (DNA): TGTGCCAGCAGTTCGACCGACGGTAGCTCCTACGAGCAGTACTTC. Protein sequence: CASSSTDGSSYEQYF.

This clonotype was observed a few times. The chain couples TRBV12-3 or TRBV12-4 to TRBJ2-3; TRBD2 matches at 13 bases. The length of the CDR3 is 15 residues. The V segment lost 5 bases and the J segment 3 bases; nucleotides outside the gene matches: 2. The CDR3 here is CASSQLAGGTDTQYF. The DNA for the CDR3 is TGTGCCAGCAGTCAACTAGCGGGAGGGACAGATACGCAGTATTTT.

V is TRBV6-1 and J is TRBJ1-2; no clear D gene. V was clipped by 2 bases and J by 2 bases, with 9 bases between them. CDR1 and CDR2 (germline): MNHNS, SASEGT. The CDR3 runs to 14 residues. This CDR3 reads CASSETARNYGYTF. The CDR3 DNA reads as TGTGCCAGCAGTGAAACGGCGAGAAACTATGGCTACACCTTC.

This chain joins TRBV7-2 and TRBJ1-2, with D possibly being TRBD1 (5 bases). The CDR3 totals 15 residues. With 4 bases removed from V and 4 bases from J, the gap between germline ends came to 16 bases. Germline assignment: CDR1 SGHTA and CDR2 FQGNSA. The CDR3 region is CASSYLGQGGYGYTF. In DNA, the CDR3 is TGTGCCAGCAGCTACCTGGGGCAGGGCGGCTATGGCTACACCTTC. Filled out from reference TRBV7-2 and TRBJ1-2, the complete variable domain reads GAGVSQSPSNKVTEKGKDVELRCDPISGHTALYWYRQSLGQGLEFLIYFQGNSAPDKSGLPSDRFSAERTGGSVSTLTIQRTQQEDSAVYLCASSYLGQGGYGYTFGSGTRLTVV.

This clonotype was detected a few times. V gene TRBV2 combines with J gene TRBJ1-5; the D gene is possibly TRBD1 (5 bases). Germline CDR1 and CDR2: SNHLY and FYNNEI. The CDR3 has 18 residues. V shed 6 bases and J shed 0 bases, with 21 bases lying between them. The CDR3 DNA sequence: TGTGCCAGCAGCGATCTTCAAGGGAGAAGGGGTAGCAATCAGCCCCAGCATTTT. It yields the protein CASSDLQGRRGSNQPQHF.

This clonotype has just a few counts. The rearrangement uses TRBV6-2 or TRBV6-3 and TRBJ2-7, with TRBD1 as a possible D gene (6 bases). Trimming took off 5 bases at V and 7 bases at J, with 24 bases between the two ends. This CDR3 contains 16 residues. The germline gives CDR1 MNHEY, CDR2 SVGEGT. CDR3 residues: CASSALRRTAPGEQYF. CDR3 DNA: TGTGCCAGCAGTGCTCTACGTCGGACAGCTCCCGGGGAGCAGTACTTC.

The rearrangement links TRBV12-3 or TRBV12-4 to TRBJ2-7; D uncertain. V shed 10 bases and J shed 2 bases, with 15 bases lying between them. The CDR3 loop spans 13 amino acids. The CDR3 nucleotides read TGTGCCATCGGCACTGGGCGTACCTACGAGCAGTACGTC. Amino acid sequence: CAIGTGRTYEQYV.

This clonotype was observed a handful of times. The CDR3 bases are TGTGCCAGCAGCCAGGAGATAATAGGATCCTACAATGAGCAGTTCTTC. Protein sequence: CASSQEIIGSYNEQFF. This rearrangement joins TRBV7-6 to TRBJ2-1; D remains ambiguous. There are 16 residues in the CDR3. V was shortened by 5 bases and J by 1 base, with 15 bases between the two germline ends. Germline CDR1 SGHVS, CDR2 FNYEAQ.

The rearrangement uses TRBV6-2 or TRBV6-3 and TRBJ2-5; D may be TRBD2 (5 bases). The V end was cut by 6 bases, the J end by 0 bases, with 8 bases between. The CDR3 loop spans 13 amino acids. Germline values: CDR1 MNHEY, CDR2 SVGEGT. CDR3 DNA sequence: TGTGCCAGCAGGCCTAGCTACCAAGAGACCCAGTACTTC. The encoded protein is CASRPSYQETQYF.

This chain joins TRBV6-1 and TRBJ1-5; weak D call: TRBD1 (6 bases). The CDR3 runs 15 residues. V shed 5 bases and J shed 4 bases, with 15 bases lying between them. The germline V gene encodes CDR1 MNHNS and CDR2 SASEGT. The CDR3 is CASSKKQGPNQPQHF. In DNA, the CDR3 is TGTGCCAGCAGTAAGAAACAGGGACCTAATCAGCCCCAGCATTTT.

The CDR3 DNA reads TGTGCCAGCAGCTTGGACCCCAGTGTGGAGCAGTACTTC. This codes for CASSLDPSVEQYF. The J gene is TRBJ2-7, the V gene TRBV5-4, with D hard to call. CDR1 is SGHNT, CDR2 YYREEE, per germline (reference sequence). The CDR3 is made up of 13 amino acids. V was clipped by 0 bases and J by 7 bases, with 11 bases between them.

This chain connects TRBV7-2 to TRBJ2-2; D remains ambiguous. The V gene's germline CDR1 is SGHTA and CDR2 FQGNSA. CDR3 length equals 16 residues. V lost 1 base and J lost 2, with 11 bases in between. CDR3 sequence: CASSLVPLTNTGELFF. The CDR3 DNA follows: TGTGCCAGCAGCTTAGTTCCACTAACCAACACCGGGGAGCTGTTTTTT.

V is TRBV4-1 and J is TRBJ1-5; 10 nucleotides line up with TRBD1. After removal of 3 bases from V and 1 base from J, the junction contained 3 bases not matched to a gene. The length of the CDR3 is 16 residues. Germline V gives CDR1 MGHRA, CDR2 YSYEKL. CDR3 region: CASSHRQGASNQPQHF. Here the CDR3 DNA reads TGCGCCAGCAGCCACAGACAGGGGGCCAGCAATCAGCCCCAGCATTTT.